A selection of T cell receptor beta chains follows, all from one sample in a study of T cells in Graves' hyperthyroidism and ophthalmopathy. TCRdb ran MiXCR on the multiplex PCR reads and lists one entry per CDR3 protein. The profile shows about 250,000 distinct CDR3 sequences, approximately 21% of them singletons. Sequencing used blood. The receptors derive from a man aged 25-45 years with Graves' ophthalmopathy. CDR3s include the opening cysteine and the closing phenylalanine or tryptophan. Fields, in order: D gene, V gene, J gene, clone size, CDR3 protein, CDR3 DNA. D genes are given only for firm matches. Not every row has a clone size; where given, it reads once, few, many or a size class.

>.|TRBV12-3/TRBV12-4|TRBJ1-4|.
CASSFQGSEKLFF
TGTGCCAGCAGCTTTCAGGGATCGGAAAAACTGTTTTTT
>.|TRBV10-2|TRBJ1-5|few
CASSEYKEPQHF
TGCGCCAGCAGTGAATATAAGGAGCCCCAGCATTTT
>.|TRBV6-1|TRBJ1-1|few
CASRKGQSTWENTEAFF
TGTGCCAGCAGGAAGGGACAATCCACCTGGGAGAACACTGAAGCTTTCTTT
>.|TRBV28|TRBJ1-2|once
CASSIVDSSGYTF
TGTGCCAGCAGTATCGTGGACAGTTCTGGCTACACCTTC
>.|TRBV18|TRBJ2-1|few
CASSPLPGVGVSSYNEQFF
TGTGCCAGCTCACCACTCCCTGGGGTGGGAGTCAGTTCCTACAATGAGCAGTTCTTC
>.|TRBV11-2|TRBJ1-6|few
CASSLGPNNWNLHF
TGTGCCAGCAGCTTAGGGCCCAATAACTGGAACCTCCACTTT
>.|TRBV20-1|TRBJ1-1|.
CSPCCGQGTEAFF
TGCAGTCCATGCTGCGGGCAGGGAACTGAAGCTTTCTTT
>.|TRBV29-1|TRBJ2-3|.
CSVKLSGSTSTDTQYF
TGCAGCGTGAAACTTAGCGGATCTACTAGCACAGATACGCAGTATTTT
>TRBD2|TRBV11-3|TRBJ2-1|many
CASSFDGRRGEVNEQFF
TGTGCCAGCAGCTTTGACGGGAGGCGGGGAGAGGTCAATGAGCAGTTCTTC
>.|TRBV6-1|TRBJ1-1|many
CASRSPGEFSEAFF
TGTGCCAGCAGAAGCCCGGGAGAGTTCAGTGAAGCTTTCTTT
>.|TRBV12-3/TRBV12-4|TRBJ2-3|.
CASRPPGTFRTDTQYF
TGTGCCAGCAGACCGCCGGGCACGTTTCGCACAGATACGCAGTATTTT
>TRBD1|TRBV19|TRBJ1-5|.
CASSLNTGGNQPQHF
TGTGCCAGTAGTTTGAATACAGGGGGCAATCAGCCCCAGCATTTT
>.|TRBV10-3|TRBJ2-7|few
CAISESGTATYEQYF
TGTGCCATCAGTGAGAGCGGGACAGCAACCTACGAGCAGTACTTC
>TRBD1|TRBV29-1|TRBJ1-2|few
CSVERDSGYGYTF
TGCAGCGTTGAACGGGACAGCGGGTATGGCTACACCTTC
>.|TRBV7-6|TRBJ2-7|few
CASSLGIAGQGYEQYF
TGTGCCAGCAGCTTAGGGATAGCGGGACAGGGCTACGAGCAGTACTTC
>.|TRBV28|TRBJ1-1|many
CASSLRTEAFF
TGTGCCAGCAGTTTACGCACTGAAGCTTTCTTT
>TRBD1|TRBV5-1|TRBJ2-1|.
CASSSGQGGEQFF
TGCGCCAGCAGCAGCGGACAGGGGGGTGAGCAGTTCTTC
>.|TRBV5-5|TRBJ2-7|.
CASSPQAILTTYEQCF
TGTGCCAGCAGCCCCCAGGCAATCTTAACAACCTACGAGCAGTGCTTC
>.|TRBV4-2|TRBJ1-1|few
CASSYRVDTEAFF
TGTGCCAGCAGCTACAGGGTGGACACTGAAGCTTTCTTT
>TRBD1|TRBV6-1|TRBJ1-5|.
CASSRTGVSNQPKHF
TGTGCCAGCAGCAGGACAGGGGTGAGCAATCAGCCCAAGCATTTT
>.|TRBV5-1|TRBJ2-7|few
CASSLPRQGGFFYEQYF
TGCGCCAGCAGCTTGCCTCGACAGGGAGGGTTTTTCTACGAGCAGTACTTC
>TRBD1|TRBV2|TRBJ2-5|many
CASSGGSNRGETQYF
TGTGCCAGCAGTGGAGGCTCCAACAGGGGGGAGACCCAGTACTTC
>.|TRBV2|TRBJ1-1|many
CASRGTHLLGTEAFF
TGTGCCAGCAGAGGGACACACTTGCTGGGCACTGAAGCTTTCTTT
>.|TRBV28|TRBJ1-5|.
CASRGPWAFGQPNDF
TGTGCCAGCCGAGGTCCTTGGGCGTTTGGTCAGCCGAACGATTTT
>.|TRBV13|TRBJ2-3|.
CASSLVDLTDTQYF
TGTGCCAGCAGCTTGGTCGACCTCACAGATACGCAGTATTTT
>TRBD1|TRBV5-8|TRBJ1-3|.
CASSSGQLFSGNTIYF
TGTGCCAGCAGCTCGGGACAGCTGTTCTCTGGAAACACCATATATTTT
>.|TRBV14|TRBJ2-1|few
CASSQDLAEGLDNEQFF
TGTGCCAGCAGCCAAGATCTGGCAGAGGGCCTAGACAATGAGCAGTTCTTC
>TRBD1|TRBV2|TRBJ1-6|.
CASRAGTGVINSPLHF
TGTGCCAGCAGAGCCGGGACAGGGGTTATCAATTCACCCCTCCACTTT
>.|TRBV4-1|TRBJ1-5|.
CAIPRPQHF
TGCGCCATCCCTCGGCCCCAGCATTTT
>.|TRBV30|TRBJ2-7|many
CAWGYSFYEQYF
TGTGCCTGGGGGTACAGTTTCTACGAGCAGTACTTC
>.|TRBV11-2|TRBJ2-2|many
CAHPMGRELFF
TGTGCCCACCCAATGGGTCGGGAGCTGTTTTTT
>TRBD1|TRBV27|TRBJ1-4|many
CASSPDRAGNEKLFF
TGTGCCAGCAGTCCCGACAGGGCAGGAAATGAAAAACTGTTTTTT
>.|TRBV11-2|TRBJ1-1|many
CASRQGIEAFF
TGTGCCAGCAGGCAGGGGATTGAAGCTTTCTTT
>TRBD1|TRBV20-1|TRBJ2-7|many
CSAPKLWGTGEQYF
TGCAGTGCCCCGAAGCTATGGGGGACAGGCGAGCAGTACTTC
>.|TRBV6-1|TRBJ2-1|.
CASSEGPSTSYNEQFF
TGTGCCAGCAGTGAAGGGCCTTCCACCTCCTACAATGAGCAGTTCTTC
>TRBD2|TRBV7-3|TRBJ2-6|few
CASSSPGVAGVSGANVLTF
TGTGCCAGCAGCTCGCCGGGAGTAGCGGGAGTATCTGGGGCCAACGTCCTGACTTTC
>TRBD2|TRBV11-2|TRBJ2-7|many
CASSLGGTSGYEQYF
TGTGCCAGCAGCTTAGGCGGGACTAGCGGCTACGAGCAGTACTTC
>.|TRBV18|TRBJ2-1|many
CASSPARVEQFF
TGTGCCAGCTCACCTGCCCGCGTGGAGCAGTTCTTC
>.|TRBV4-1|TRBJ1-1|.
CASSHFGGGEAFF
TGCGCCAGCAGCCATTTCGGAGGGGGTGAAGCTTTCTTT
>.|TRBV24-1|TRBJ2-2|.
CATSISFRPGELFF
TGTGCCACCAGTATTTCTTTCCGTCCCGGGGAGCTGTTTTTT